The entry below describes one TCR beta chain. Losses at the gene ends were 4 bases for V and 2 bases for J; bases not matched to a gene: 2. Germline loops: CDR1 MNHEY, CDR2 SMNVEV (reference sequence). The CDR3 loop spans 13 amino acids. The time point was: pretreatment peripheral blood. Locally advanced or metastatic urothelial carcinoma was diagnosed in the patients. This sample was taken from a study of PD-L1 blockade in urothelial cancer. The repertoire was sequenced with immunoSEQ multiplex PCR; TCRdb's copy has only in-frame clones and lacks some. This sample has around 100,000 clones, with around 87% found just once.

The clonotype originates from a man aged 60-69 years with urothelial cancer. This chain joins TRBV27 and TRBJ2-7; TRBD1 agrees at 7 bases. Sequenced here: PBMCs, sampled around atezolizumab (anti-PD-L1) treatment. CDR3 nucleotide sequence: TGTGCCAGCAGTTACGGGACAGCCTACGAGCAGTACTTC. Protein product: CASSYGTAYEQYF.